The 13 T cell receptor beta chains presented below share a single source sample, sequenced in a study of OX40 agonist ivuxolimab in advanced cancers. Repertoires were generated with immunoSEQ multiplex PCR, while TCRdb's copy carries only in-frame clones and drops some. The sample lists about 76,000 clones, over 75% seen once, with just under 7% in the top ten. This specimen was CD4+ or CD8+ T cells sorted from blood, taken in a trial of the OX40 agonist ivuxolimab. The source is an adult with an advanced solid tumor such as melanoma, head and neck, liver or kidney cancer.

This clone was found a few times. The rearrangement links TRBV2 to TRBJ1-2; D is possibly TRBD1 (5 bases). Trimming pared 3 bases from V and 10 bases from J, leaving 18 bases between. The CDR3 totals 14 residues. CDR1 is SNHLY, CDR2 FYNNEI, per germline. CDR3 coding DNA: TGTGCCAGCAGTGATCAGGGTTCGTCCCTCCCCTACACCTTC. Amino acids: CASSDQGSSLPYTF. The variable domain in full, with the rest retrieved from reference TRBV2 and TRBJ1-2, is EPEVTQTPSHQVTQMGQEVILRCVPISNHLYFYWYRQILGQKVEFLVSFYNNEISEKSEIFDDQFSVERPDGSNFTLKIRSTKLEDSAMYFCASSDQGSSLPYTFGSGTRLTVV.

The gene calls are TRBV19 and TRBJ1-1, with D uncertain. The CDR3 sequence is 14 residues long. The V and J ends lost 7 bases and 1 base respectively, with 13 bases between them. Germline CDR1 is LNHDA and CDR2 is SQIVND (reference sequence). DNA for the CDR3: TGTGCCAGTAAGTTAGGACCCGCGAACACTGAAGCTTTCTTT. It is translated as CASKLGPANTEAFF.

The J gene is TRBJ1-1, the V gene TRBV7-2, with 7 nucleotides matching TRBD1. Trimming removed 5 bases from V and 0 bases from J; junction bases left unmatched: 6. Germline loops: CDR1 SGHTA, CDR2 FQGNSA. The CDR3 has 15 residues. The CDR3 protein is CASSPPTGLNTEAFF. CDR3 DNA: TGTGCCAGCAGCCCTCCGACAGGGCTGAACACTGAAGCTTTCTTT. The variable domain in full, completed from reference TRBV7-2 and TRBJ1-1, reads GAGVSQSPSNKVTEKGKDVELRCDPISGHTALYWYRQSLGQGLEFLIYFQGNSAPDKSGLPSDRFSAERTGGSVSTLTIQRTQQEDSAVYLCASSPPTGLNTEAFFGQGTRLTVV.

The CDR3 coding sequence is TGTGCCAGTAGTAAAGCGGGAATCTACGAGCAGTACTTC. Encoded protein: CASSKAGIYEQYF. The chain employs TRBV19 and TRBJ2-7; 7 nucleotides line up with TRBD2. The V gene's germline CDR1 is LNHDA and CDR2 SQIVND (reference sequence). The CDR3 extends over 13 amino acids. The ends lost 4 bases at V and 3 bases at J; junction bases unmatched: 3.

In its sample, this clone was seen once. The CDR3 DNA reads as TGTGCCAGCAGTGGGGGACAGGGCGCCCAAGAGACCCAGTACTTC. Protein product: CASSGGQGAQETQYF. The J gene is TRBJ2-5, the V gene TRBV6-5, with 9 nucleotides matching TRBD1. V lost 5 bases to trimming and J lost 1 base; unmatched junction nucleotides: 5. In germline, CDR1 is MNHEY, CDR2 SVGAGI. This CDR3 has 15 amino acids.

This chain joins TRBV10-3 and TRBJ1-1, with D perhaps matching TRBD1 (5 bases). Trimming took 2 bases from V and 6 from J, leaving 13 bases between them. This CDR3 comprises 14 residues. Germline lookup yields CDR1 ENHRY and CDR2 SYGVKD. DNA of the CDR3: TGTGCCATCAGTGAGGGAGGGTCGGGACCTGAAGCTTTCTTT. Translation gives CAISEGGSGPEAFF.

This clone occurred once. This sequence joins TRBV28 and TRBJ2-5, with 9 positions matching TRBD2. Losses at the gene ends were 5 bases for V and 2 bases for J; bases not matched to a gene: 3. The CDR3 runs 14 residues. Germline CDR1 and CDR2: MDHEN and SYDVKM. The CDR3 loop reads CASSLSGRQETQYF. The CDR3 DNA reads as TGTGCCAGCAGTCTTAGCGGGAGACAAGAGACCCAGTACTTC.

J is TRBJ2-2 and V is TRBV19; 8 bases agree with TRBD2. The CDR3 has 14 residues. The germline gives CDR1 LNHDA, CDR2 SQIVND (reference sequence). The ends lost 11 bases at V and 6 bases at J; junction bases unmatched: 11. The CDR3: CASARGGSAGELFF. The CDR3 bases are TGTGCCTCAGCCCGGGGGGGCTCCGCCGGGGAGCTGTTTTTT.

This clone was seen just once. The CDR3 sequence: CASSSGQGSGANVLTF. In DNA form, the CDR3 reads TGTGCCAGCAGCTCCGGACAGGGGTCTGGGGCCAACGTCCTGACTTTC. V usage is TRBV11-3 and J usage is TRBJ2-6; 9 bases are shared with TRBD1. CDR3 length: 16 residues. Germline loops: CDR1 SGHNT, CDR2 YENEEA. V gave up 4 bases and J gave up 1 base; unmatched junction bases: 2.

The chain employs TRBV28 and TRBJ1-1; weak D call: TRBD1 (5 bases). The V gene's germline CDR1 is MDHEN and CDR2 SYDVKM. The length of the CDR3 is 14 residues. V lost 3 bases and J lost 0, with 8 bases in between. CDR3 region: CASSFDSMNTEAFF. CDR3 nucleotides: TGTGCCAGCAGTTTTGACAGCATGAACACTGAAGCTTTCTTT.

The chain joins TRBV6-6 to TRBJ2-1, with TRBD2 identical over 9 bases. J gave up 3 bases and V 2 bases, and 2 bases lay outside the gene matches. Germline V gives CDR1 MNHNY, CDR2 SVGAGI (reference sequence). This CDR3 region has 15 residues. For the CDR3, the DNA is TGTGCCAGCAGTTACGATAGCGGGAGCTACAATGAGCAGTTCTTC. This codes for CASSYDSGSYNEQFF.

J is TRBJ1-1 and V is TRBV4-2, with a weak D call TRBD1 (6 bases). Trimming removed 4 bases from V and 3 bases from J, with 12 bases in between. The germline CDR1 and CDR2 sequences are LGHNA and YNFKEQ. There are 14 residues in the CDR3. The CDR3 DNA is TGTGCCAGCAGCCCACAGGGATGGGACACTGAAGCTTTCTTT. It specifies CASSPQGWDTEAFF.

The chain recombines TRBV4-2 with TRBJ2-1; D gene unclear. Germline lookup yields CDR1 LGHNA and CDR2 YNFKEQ. The CDR3 runs to 15 residues. V was shortened by 1 base and J by 5 bases, with 12 bases between the two germline ends. CDR3 sequence: CASSQVSEADNEQFF. CDR3 sequence (DNA): TGTGCCAGCAGCCAAGTCTCTGAGGCAGACAATGAGCAGTTCTTC.